This TCR beta chain was recorded in a study of blood T cell repertoires in COVID-19. Authors' methods: The authors estimated nucleated cell counts from reference gene primer amplification. The assay was immunoSEQ multiplex PCR, and TCRdb's table has in-frame clones only and misses some. V and J calls plus clone size are reproduced from that table; the DNA served to infer D and trimming. The sample yields 140,000 to 150,000 clones, more than 80% seen once. This CDR3 is 14 amino acids long. V shed 4 bases and J shed 5 bases, with 15 bases lying between them. The germline CDR1 and CDR2 sequences are SGHNT and YYREEE (reference sequence).

The chain carries TRBV5-4 and TRBJ1-2, with D unresolved. The clonotype comes from a man aged 50 to 60 who had recovered from COVID-19. The sequencing sample was made of PBMCs or T cells enriched from blood (not recorded which). CDR3 nucleotide sequence: TGTGCCAGCAGCCCTACTTCTACCCGTTATGGCTACACCTTC. Encoded protein: CASSPTSTRYGYTF.